Listed below are T cell receptor beta chains from one sample, sequenced in a study of response to subunit inactivated influenza vaccine. TCRdb redid the calling of the RT-PCR reads with MiXCR, one entry per CDR3 protein. This sample carries about 540,000 distinct CDR3 sequences, roughly 15% of them seen once, and the ten largest clones take over 8.5%. The sample here was PBMCs from blood, taken roughly 12 days after vaccination. The source is a man aged 50 to 59 who received an inactivated influenza vaccine. Both conserved end residues are part of each CDR3. D genes are given only for firm matches. Only some rows state a clone size, as once, few, many or a class for expanded clones.

clone_size: few; d_call: .; v_call: TRBV28; j_call: TRBJ2-2; cdr3_aa: CASSHTVNTGELFF; cdr3_nt: TGTGCCAGCAGTCACACTGTAAACACCGGGGAGCTGTTTTTT
clone_size: many; d_call: TRBD2; v_call: TRBV10-3; j_call: TRBJ2-3; cdr3_aa: CAISVAGGLLSDTQYF; cdr3_nt: TGTGCCATCAGTGTTGCGGGGGGGCTTCTGTCAGATACGCAGTATTTT
clone_size: few; d_call: .; v_call: TRBV7-9; j_call: TRBJ1-1; cdr3_aa: CASSLGGALTEAFF; cdr3_nt: TGTGCCAGCAGCTTAGGGGGGGCACTCACTGAAGCTTTCTTT
clone_size: .; d_call: TRBD1; v_call: TRBV7-2; j_call: TRBJ1-1; cdr3_aa: CASSVDRDTEAFF; cdr3_nt: TGTGCCAGCAGCGTCGACAGGGATACTGAAGCTTTCTTT
clone_size: many; d_call: TRBD2; v_call: TRBV7-2; j_call: TRBJ2-3; cdr3_aa: CASSFTSGSLTDTQYF; cdr3_nt: TGTGCCAGCAGCTTCACTAGCGGGAGCCTCACAGATACGCAGTATTTT
clone_size: few; d_call: .; v_call: TRBV14; j_call: TRBJ1-4; cdr3_aa: CASSQESWEKLFF; cdr3_nt: TGTGCCAGCAGCCAAGAGTCTTGGGAAAAACTGTTTTTT
clone_size: few; d_call: .; v_call: TRBV11-3; j_call: TRBJ2-1; cdr3_aa: CASSLVGRVEQFF; cdr3_nt: TGTGCCAGCAGCTTAGTAGGCAGGGTTGAGCAGTTCTTC
clone_size: .; d_call: .; v_call: TRBV12-3/TRBV12-4; j_call: TRBJ2-7; cdr3_aa: CASNRGGLTYEQYF; cdr3_nt: TGTGCCAGCAACCGTGGGGGGCTCACCTACGAGCAGTACTTC
clone_size: .; d_call: .; v_call: TRBV9; j_call: TRBJ1-2; cdr3_aa: CASSPRTRRTDSNYGYTF; cdr3_nt: TGTGCCAGCAGCCCCCGAACGCGTCGTACGGACAGTAACTATGGCTACACCTTC
clone_size: .; d_call: TRBD1; v_call: TRBV6-2/TRBV6-3; j_call: TRBJ1-6; cdr3_aa: CASSRQGTAGSPLHF; cdr3_nt: TGTGCCAGCAGTCGACAGGGAACGGCGGGCTCACCCCTCCACTTT
clone_size: many; d_call: .; v_call: TRBV29-1; j_call: TRBJ2-5; cdr3_aa: CSVSRAWETQYF; cdr3_nt: TGCAGCGTTAGCAGGGCGTGGGAGACCCAGTACTTC
clone_size: few; d_call: .; v_call: TRBV9; j_call: TRBJ2-7; cdr3_aa: CASSVGPNSYEQYF; cdr3_nt: TGTGCCAGCAGCGTAGGACCCAACTCCTACGAGCAGTACTTC
clone_size: .; d_call: .; v_call: TRBV12-3/TRBV12-4; j_call: TRBJ1-6; cdr3_aa: CASSTLGNNSPLHF; cdr3_nt: TGTGCCAGCAGCACCCTTGGGAACAATTCACCCCTCCACTTT
clone_size: .; d_call: .; v_call: TRBV4-3; j_call: TRBJ1-4; cdr3_aa: CASSQDQGRREKLFF; cdr3_nt: TGCGCCAGCAGCCAAGATCAGGGGAGGAGAGAAAAACTGTTTTTT
clone_size: many; d_call: .; v_call: TRBV7-2; j_call: TRBJ2-1; cdr3_aa: CASTPNAARIEQFF; cdr3_nt: TGTGCCAGCACCCCCAATGCGGCTAGGATTGAGCAGTTCTTC
clone_size: .; d_call: .; v_call: TRBV28; j_call: TRBJ1-2; cdr3_aa: CASSLAPPGYTF; cdr3_nt: TGTGCCAGCAGTTTAGCCCCTCCTGGCTACACCTTC
clone_size: few; d_call: TRBD2; v_call: TRBV9; j_call: TRBJ2-2; cdr3_aa: CASRATAGANTGELFF; cdr3_nt: TGTGCCAGCAGGGCTACCGCGGGAGCGAACACCGGGGAGCTGTTTTTT
clone_size: few; d_call: TRBD2; v_call: TRBV20-1; j_call: TRBJ2-5; cdr3_aa: CSATTSWAETQYF; cdr3_nt: TGCAGTGCCACGACTAGCTGGGCGGAGACCCAGTACTTC
clone_size: many; d_call: TRBD1; v_call: TRBV7-2; j_call: TRBJ2-7; cdr3_aa: CASSLRQGHEQYF; cdr3_nt: TGTGCCAGCAGCCTCCGACAGGGTCACGAGCAGTACTTC
clone_size: .; d_call: TRBD1; v_call: TRBV25-1; j_call: TRBJ1-1; cdr3_aa: CASSDWEGATTEAFF; cdr3_nt: TGTGCCAGCAGTGATTGGGAGGGGGCGACGACTGAAGCTTTCTTT
clone_size: .; d_call: .; v_call: TRBV10-3; j_call: TRBJ2-7; cdr3_aa: CAIGGPPFYEQYF; cdr3_nt: TGTGCCATCGGGGGACCTCCTTTCTACGAGCAGTACTTC
clone_size: few; d_call: TRBD2; v_call: TRBV9; j_call: TRBJ2-5; cdr3_aa: CASSVAASGGLGETQYF; cdr3_nt: TGTGCCAGCAGCGTAGCGGCTAGCGGGGGCCTTGGAGAGACCCAGTACTTC
clone_size: .; d_call: .; v_call: TRBV25-1; j_call: TRBJ2-7; cdr3_aa: CASIGQHYEQYF; cdr3_nt: TGTGCCAGCATTGGACAGCACTACGAGCAGTACTTC
clone_size: few; d_call: TRBD1; v_call: TRBV18; j_call: TRBJ2-5; cdr3_aa: CASSSQPPTGIQETQYF; cdr3_nt: TGTGCCAGCTCATCTCAACCCCCGACAGGGATACAAGAGACCCAGTACTTC
clone_size: few; d_call: .; v_call: TRBV5-5; j_call: TRBJ2-6; cdr3_aa: CASSLYRFDSGANVLTF; cdr3_nt: TGTGCCAGCAGCTTGTACAGATTTGACTCTGGGGCCAACGTCCTGACTTTC
clone_size: few; d_call: .; v_call: TRBV4-1; j_call: TRBJ1-1; cdr3_aa: CASSYRGEGTEAFF; cdr3_nt: TGCGCCAGCAGCTATAGGGGGGAAGGCACTGAAGCTTTCTTT
clone_size: .; d_call: TRBD1; v_call: TRBV29-1; j_call: TRBJ2-2; cdr3_aa: CSASGTGYGELFF; cdr3_nt: TGCAGCGCGTCCGGGACAGGCTACGGGGAGCTGTTTTTT
clone_size: few; d_call: .; v_call: TRBV12-3/TRBV12-4; j_call: TRBJ2-7; cdr3_aa: CASSSDIRPYEQYF; cdr3_nt: TGTGCCAGCAGTTCCGACATCCGTCCCTACGAGCAGTACTTC
clone_size: few; d_call: .; v_call: TRBV5-1; j_call: TRBJ2-1; cdr3_aa: CASSQGGWYNEQFF; cdr3_nt: TGCGCCAGCAGTCAAGGGGGATGGTACAATGAGCAGTTCTTC
clone_size: .; d_call: .; v_call: TRBV4-2; j_call: TRBJ2-1; cdr3_aa: CASSQGDNAGSEQFF; cdr3_nt: TGTGCCAGCAGCCAAGGTGACAACGCGGGGAGTGAGCAGTTCTTC
clone_size: few; d_call: .; v_call: TRBV10-3; j_call: TRBJ2-7; cdr3_aa: CAIRRGASYEQYF; cdr3_nt: TGTGCCATCAGACGTGGCGCATCCTACGAGCAGTACTTC
clone_size: .; d_call: .; v_call: TRBV10-3; j_call: TRBJ2-3; cdr3_aa: CAISELVVRADTQYF; cdr3_nt: TGTGCCATCAGTGAGTTGGTAGTTCGTGCAGATACGCAGTATTTT
clone_size: .; d_call: TRBD2; v_call: TRBV7-2; j_call: TRBJ2-7; cdr3_aa: CASSVSGGTYYEQYF; cdr3_nt: TGTGCCAGCAGCGTGAGCGGGGGGACTTACTACGAGCAGTACTTC
clone_size: .; d_call: TRBD1; v_call: TRBV20-1; j_call: TRBJ2-1; cdr3_aa: CSARGQGAGEQFF; cdr3_nt: TGCAGTGCTAGAGGACAGGGGGCCGGTGAGCAGTTCTTC
clone_size: few; d_call: .; v_call: TRBV4-2; j_call: TRBJ2-7; cdr3_aa: CASSQVVRYEQYF; cdr3_nt: TGTGCCAGCAGCCAAGTGGTCCGCTACGAGCAGTACTTC
clone_size: .; d_call: .; v_call: TRBV7-2; j_call: TRBJ2-5; cdr3_aa: CASSRGAVGQTQYF; cdr3_nt: TGTGCCAGCAGCCGAGGCGCGGTCGGTCAGACCCAGTACTTC
clone_size: few; d_call: TRBD1; v_call: TRBV24-1; j_call: TRBJ2-7; cdr3_aa: CATSNTGAYEQYF; cdr3_nt: TGTGCCACCAGCAATACAGGGGCCTACGAGCAGTACTTC
clone_size: .; d_call: .; v_call: TRBV4-1; j_call: TRBJ2-5; cdr3_aa: CASSQISRQETQYF; cdr3_nt: TGCGCCAGCAGCCAAATCAGCAGGCAAGAGACCCAGTACTTC
clone_size: .; d_call: TRBD2; v_call: TRBV20-1; j_call: TRBJ2-2; cdr3_aa: CSAGTSGRNTGELFF; cdr3_nt: TGCAGTGCCGGGACTAGCGGGAGGAACACCGGGGAGCTGTTTTTT
clone_size: few; d_call: TRBD2; v_call: TRBV7-9; j_call: TRBJ2-1; cdr3_aa: CASSFLGLAVNEQFF; cdr3_nt: TGTGCCAGCAGCTTCCTCGGACTAGCGGTTAATGAGCAGTTCTTC
clone_size: .; d_call: TRBD2; v_call: TRBV5-1; j_call: TRBJ2-3; cdr3_aa: CASSFQREVFDTQYF; cdr3_nt: TGCGCCAGCAGCTTCCAGCGGGAGGTTTTTGATACGCAGTATTTT
clone_size: .; d_call: .; v_call: TRBV7-3; j_call: TRBJ2-3; cdr3_aa: CASSTGVFTDTQYF; cdr3_nt: TGTGCCAGCAGCACGGGAGTTTTCACAGATACGCAGTATTTT
clone_size: many; d_call: TRBD2; v_call: TRBV20-1; j_call: TRBJ2-1; cdr3_aa: CSANPPTSGYNEQFF; cdr3_nt: TGCAGTGCTAACCCCCCGACTAGCGGCTACAATGAGCAGTTCTTC
clone_size: .; d_call: TRBD2; v_call: TRBV25-1; j_call: TRBJ2-1; cdr3_aa: CATERELYNEQFF; cdr3_nt: TGTGCCACCGAGCGGGAGTTGTACAATGAGCAGTTCTTC
clone_size: few; d_call: .; v_call: TRBV3-1; j_call: TRBJ2-2; cdr3_aa: CASSPFYPAGELFF; cdr3_nt: TGTGCCAGCAGCCCCTTTTACCCGGCCGGGGAGCTGTTTTTT
clone_size: few; d_call: .; v_call: TRBV20-1; j_call: TRBJ2-1; cdr3_aa: CSADPSSATSYNEQFF; cdr3_nt: TGCAGTGCTGACCCGTCTTCGGCCACCTCCTACAATGAGCAGTTCTTC
clone_size: few; d_call: TRBD2; v_call: TRBV6-4; j_call: TRBJ2-1; cdr3_aa: CASSDVGTSQFF; cdr3_nt: TGTGCCAGCAGTGATGTCGGGACTAGTCAGTTCTTC
clone_size: few; d_call: .; v_call: TRBV20-1; j_call: TRBJ2-1; cdr3_aa: CSAREGGNNEQFF; cdr3_nt: TGCAGTGCTAGAGAAGGAGGGAACAATGAGCAGTTCTTC
clone_size: few; d_call: .; v_call: TRBV12-3/TRBV12-4; j_call: TRBJ2-1; cdr3_aa: CASSLATKRGEQFF; cdr3_nt: TGTGCCAGCAGTTTAGCGACCAAAAGGGGTGAGCAGTTCTTC
clone_size: .; d_call: .; v_call: TRBV5-1; j_call: TRBJ1-1; cdr3_aa: CASRGWGNTEAFF; cdr3_nt: TGCGCCAGCAGGGGATGGGGGAACACTGAAGCTTTCTTT
clone_size: few; d_call: TRBD2; v_call: TRBV7-9; j_call: TRBJ2-3; cdr3_aa: CASRPLAGNTDTQYF; cdr3_nt: TGTGCCAGCAGGCCCCTAGCGGGAAACACAGATACGCAGTATTTT
clone_size: .; d_call: TRBD1; v_call: TRBV19; j_call: TRBJ1-6; cdr3_aa: CASSEDRANSPLHF; cdr3_nt: TGTGCCAGTAGTGAGGACAGGGCGAATTCACCCCTCCACTTT
clone_size: few; d_call: .; v_call: TRBV5-1; j_call: TRBJ2-2; cdr3_aa: CASRYRTVTTGELFF; cdr3_nt: TGCGCCAGCAGATACCGGACAGTAACAACCGGGGAGCTGTTTTTT
clone_size: few; d_call: TRBD2; v_call: TRBV5-6; j_call: TRBJ2-1; cdr3_aa: CASSDTGLAGGNYNEQFF; cdr3_nt: TGTGCCAGCAGCGACACAGGACTAGCGGGGGGGAATTACAATGAGCAGTTCTTC
clone_size: .; d_call: TRBD2; v_call: TRBV6-1; j_call: TRBJ2-3; cdr3_aa: CASSENGGGGSTDTQYF; cdr3_nt: TGTGCCAGCAGTGAGAATGGTGGGGGGGGAAGCACAGATACGCAGTATTTT
clone_size: .; d_call: .; v_call: TRBV20-1; j_call: TRBJ2-2; cdr3_aa: CSARIQSPGELFF; cdr3_nt: TGCAGTGCTAGAATCCAGAGTCCAGGGGAGCTGTTTTTT
clone_size: .; d_call: .; v_call: TRBV7-6; j_call: TRBJ2-5; cdr3_aa: CASSNPRAQETQYF; cdr3_nt: TGTGCCAGCAGCAACCCCCGGGCCCAAGAGACCCAGTACTTC
clone_size: .; d_call: .; v_call: TRBV24-1; j_call: TRBJ2-1; cdr3_aa: CATSDGGGKNEQFF; cdr3_nt: TGTGCCACCAGTGATGGGGGGGGCAAAAATGAGCAGTTCTTC
clone_size: few; d_call: .; v_call: TRBV14; j_call: TRBJ2-2; cdr3_aa: CASSQVRAASELFF; cdr3_nt: TGTGCCAGCAGCCAAGTAAGGGCCGCGAGCGAGCTGTTTTTT
clone_size: .; d_call: TRBD1; v_call: TRBV5-1; j_call: TRBJ2-1; cdr3_aa: CASSFRTGVINEQFF; cdr3_nt: TGCGCCAGCAGCTTCAGGACAGGGGTCATCAATGAGCAGTTCTTC